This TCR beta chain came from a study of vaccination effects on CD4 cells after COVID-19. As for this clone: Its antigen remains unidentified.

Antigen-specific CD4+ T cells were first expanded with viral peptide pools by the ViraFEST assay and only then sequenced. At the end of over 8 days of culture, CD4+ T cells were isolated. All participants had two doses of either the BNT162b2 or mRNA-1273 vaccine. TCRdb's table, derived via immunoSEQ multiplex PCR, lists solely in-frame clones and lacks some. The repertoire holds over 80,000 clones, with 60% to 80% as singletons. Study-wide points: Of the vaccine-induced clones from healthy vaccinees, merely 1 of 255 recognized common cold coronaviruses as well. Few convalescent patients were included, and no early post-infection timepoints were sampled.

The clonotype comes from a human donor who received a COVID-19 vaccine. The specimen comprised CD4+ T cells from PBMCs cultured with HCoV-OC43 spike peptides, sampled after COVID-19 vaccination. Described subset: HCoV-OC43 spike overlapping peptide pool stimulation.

The CDR3 nucleotides are TGTGCCAGCAGTTCACAGGGCTATGGCTACACCTTC. Its translation: CASSSQGYGYTF. J is TRBJ1-2 and V is TRBV12-3 or TRBV12-4; a possible D gene is TRBD1 (6 bases). V was shortened by 4 bases and J by 4 bases, with 7 bases between the two germline ends. The CDR3 sequence is 12 residues long.